This TCR beta chain was observed in a study of CD8 T cells in Susac syndrome. Patients having Susac syndrome satisfied recently defined diagnostic criteria for definite or probable disease. In contrast to the negatively isolated CD8+ and CD4+ T cells, TEMRA cells were FACS-enriched. A quantity of roughly 0.5 to 1 ug RNA underwent reverse transcription using random hexamers. TCRdb independently ran MiXCR on the immunoSEQ multiplex PCR reads; one entry per CDR3 protein. The sample lists about 240,000 distinct CDR3 sequences, 96% occurring once. CDR3 length equals 16 residues. The germline V gene has CDR1 SGHDT and CDR2 YYEEEE. V lost 7 bases and J lost 4, with 21 bases in between.

Sequenced input: CD4+ T cells from PBMCs. The clonotype comes from a human donor with Susac syndrome. The gene calls are TRBV5-6 and TRBJ2-1; TRBD2 is a possible D gene (6 bases). CDR3 amino acids: CASFRGTGSRYNEQFF. The DNA for the CDR3 is TGTGCCAGCTTCCGCGGGACGGGGAGTCGGTACAATGAGCAGTTCTTC. The full variable domain, its missing parts supplied by reference TRBV5-6 and TRBJ2-1, is DAGVTQSPTHLIKTRGQQVTLRCSPKSGHDTVSWYQQALGQGPQFIFQYYEEEERQRGNFPDRFSGHQFPNYSSELNVNALLLGDSALYLCASFRGTGSRYNEQFFGPGTRLTVL.